The clone carrying this T cell receptor beta chain was observed a few times. Its specificity is unknown. V was clipped by 1 base and J by 2 bases, with 13 bases between them. This CDR3 comprises 15 residues. Germline V gene lookup returns CDR1 SGHTS and CDR2 YDEGEE. Generated by immunoSEQ multiplex PCR, the TCRdb table keeps only in-frame clones and is missing some. The repertoire includes some 80,000 clones, roughly 90% of them detected once, and 7.6% sits in the top ten. These data belong to a study of graft-versus-host responses after intestinal transplantation. Study-level findings and limits: HvG clone declines early post-transplant were associated with peak circulating GvH levels.

This chain joins TRBV5-8 and TRBJ2-7, with TRBD1 as a possible D gene (5 bases). The material was unstimulated CD8+ T cells sorted from spleen or lymph node cells, obtained before transplant. This clonotype was sampled from a human donor who was the organ donor for an intestinal transplant. In DNA form, the CDR3 reads TGTGCCAGCAGCTTGATCATCGGACAAACCTACGAGCAGTACTTC. Its translation: CASSLIIGQTYEQYF. The complete variable domain, with remaining parts taken from reference TRBV5-8 and TRBJ2-7, reads EAGVTQSPTHLIKTRGQQATLRCSPISGHTSVYWYQQALGLGLQFLLWYDEGEERNRGNFPPRFSGRQFPNYSSELNVNALELEDSALYLCASSLIIGQTYEQYFGPGTRLTVT.